A selection of T cell receptor beta chains follows, all from one sample in a study of cytomegalovirus exposure and HLA in healthy donors. Sequenced by immunoSEQ multiplex PCR; TCRdb stores in-frame clones only, minus some. This listing includes around 97,000 clones. The sample taken for sequencing was PBMCs. The receptors were sampled from a man in his forties in good health and CMV-seronegative. Each CDR3 is given with its conserved first and last residue. The D gene is left open where the match is weak.

D	J	V	DNA	CDR3
TRBD1	TRBJ1-1	TRBV18	TGTGCCAGCTCACGATGGACAGGGGAGAACACTGAAGCTTTCTTT	CASSRWTGENTEAFF
TRBD1	TRBJ2-1	TRBV6-5	TGTGCCAGCAGCGGACAGGGAAACTACAATGAGCAGTTCTTC	CASSGQGNYNEQFF
.	TRBJ1-6	TRBV6-1	TGTGCCAGCAGTGTTGCAACTCCTAGGCCGAATTCACCCCTCCACTTT	CASSVATPRPNSPLHF
.	TRBJ2-1	TRBV5-1	TGCGCCAGCAGCTTGGGAGGTCAGGGCCCCTACAATGAGCAGTTCTTC	CASSLGGQGPYNEQFF
.	TRBJ2-1	TRBV5-6	TGTGCCAGCAGCTCGTACAATGAGCAGTTCTTC	CASSSYNEQFF
TRBD2	TRBJ2-7	TRBV5-1	TGCGCCAGCAGCTCGACTAGCGGTAGTTACGAGCAGTACTTC	CASSSTSGSYEQYF
.	TRBJ1-1	TRBV6-5	TGTGCCAGCAGTTATTCGGGGAGCACTGAAGCTTTCTTT	CASSYSGSTEAFF
TRBD2	TRBJ2-7	TRBV11-3	TGTGCCAGCAGCTCGGGGGGGCAGAGAGAGCAGTACTTC	CASSSGGQREQYF
TRBD1	TRBJ2-2	TRBV10-3	TGTGCCATCTCGGACAGGGGACCGGAGGAGCTGTTTTTT	CAISDRGPEELFF
TRBD1	TRBJ1-1	TRBV5-4	TGTGCCAGCAGCTCCAGGGGGAATCTCGCTGAAGCTTTCTTT	CASSSRGNLAEAFF
.	TRBJ2-2	TRBV10-1	TGCGCCAGCAGTGAGTTGGCGGGGCTGGCCGGGGAGCTGTTTTTT	CASSELAGLAGELFF
.	TRBJ1-6	TRBV10-3	TGTGCCATCAGTGAGTCGGGTGGCAGGGTGAATTCACCCCTCCACTTT	CAISESGGRVNSPLHF
TRBD2	TRBJ2-3	TRBV7-9	TGTGCCAGCAGCCCGCGTCTAGCGGACACAGATACGCAGTATTTT	CASSPRLADTDTQYF
TRBD2	TRBJ2-1	TRBV6-6	TGTGCCAGCAGTTACCCCGGGACTAGCGGCTACAATGAGCAGTTCTTC	CASSYPGTSGYNEQFF
.	TRBJ1-2	TRBV6-5	TGTGCCAGCAGTTACTCTGAGGGACATTCCTATGGCTACACCTTC	CASSYSEGHSYGYTF
TRBD2	TRBJ2-5	TRBV11-2	TGTGCCAGCTTAAACGCTGGACTAGCAGGGGAGACCCAGTACTTC	CASLNAGLAGETQYF